The next 32 T cell receptor beta chains were all read from a single sample in a study of blood T cell repertoires in COVID-19. Libraries were prepared by immunoSEQ multiplex PCR; TCRdb keeps only in-frame clonotypes and omits some of them. The sample consists of about 150,000 clones, roughly 86% of them appearing once. The sequenced material came from peripheral blood. The receptors were sampled from a woman of 80 years or more with COVID-19, enrolled during active disease.

The chain joins TRBV5-1 to TRBJ1-1, with D possibly matching TRBD1 (6 bases). The CDR3 runs 14 residues. V shed 0 bases and J shed 3 bases, with 9 bases lying between them. From germline, CDR1 is SGHRS and CDR2 YFSETQ. The CDR3 bases are TGCGCCAGCAGCTTGGTGGGGGCGGACACTGAAGCTTTCTTT. Its protein product is CASSLVGADTEAFF.

The chain carries TRBV6-2 or TRBV6-3 and TRBJ2-3; TRBD2 matches at 15 bases. Germline CDR1 is MNHEY and CDR2 is SVGEGT. CDR3 size: 16 residues. The trim removed 4 bases at V and 7 bases at J, leaving 6 bases unmatched. The CDR3 sequence: CASSWTSGGDKNTQYF. CDR3 DNA sequence: TGTGCCAGCAGTTGGACTAGCGGGGGGGATAAAAATACGCAGTATTTT.

Only one count was recorded for this clone. The chain recombines TRBV27 with TRBJ1-2; weak D call: TRBD1 (5 bases). The CDR3 extends over 14 amino acids. Germline V gene lookup returns CDR1 MNHEY and CDR2 SMNVEV (reference sequence). The V end lost 2 bases, the J end lost 4 bases, and 11 bases lay between the germline ends. CDR3 in amino acids: CASSLAGTPYGYTF. The CDR3 bases are TGTGCCAGCAGTTTAGCAGGGACTCCCTATGGCTACACCTTC.

This rearrangement joins TRBV6-5 to TRBJ1-2; D remains unclear. The V gene's germline CDR1 is MNHEY and CDR2 SVGAGI. With 1 base removed from V and 4 bases from J, the gap between germline ends came to 10 bases. The CDR3 is 14 residues long. The CDR3 spells CASSYFKAGYGYTF. CDR3 sequence (DNA): TGTGCCAGCAGTTACTTTAAAGCGGGCTATGGCTACACCTTC.

In this sample, this clone turned up once. The J gene is TRBJ1-1, the V gene TRBV10-3; possibly TRBD1 for D (5 bases). Germline CDR1 is ENHRY and CDR2 is SYGVKD. V shed 8 bases and J shed 3 bases, with 19 bases lying between them. This CDR3 has 15 amino acids. Here the CDR3 DNA reads TGTGCCATCGGGGGGAGGGGTAGGGGTGACACTGAAGCTTTCTTT. Translation gives CAIGGRGRGDTEAFF.

The chain joins TRBV9 to TRBJ2-4; the D gene is possibly TRBD2 (5 bases). The CDR3 runs to 15 residues. Trimming stripped 0 bases from V and 5 bases from J, with 12 bases between. Germline V gene data show CDR1 as SGDLS and CDR2 as YYNGEE. The CDR3 reads CASSVGGALENIQYF. DNA of the CDR3: TGTGCCAGCAGCGTAGGGGGAGCGCTCGAAAACATTCAGTACTTC.

The chain employs TRBV19 and TRBJ1-5, with 7 bases lining up with TRBD1. Germline V gene lookup returns CDR1 LNHDA and CDR2 SQIVND (reference sequence). Losses at the gene ends were 8 bases for V and 2 bases for J; bases not matched to a gene: 9. The CDR3 has 15 amino acids. This CDR3 is CASHMTGSGNQPQHF. As DNA, the CDR3 is TGTGCCAGTCATATGACAGGGTCTGGCAATCAGCCCCAGCATTTT.

The V call is TRBV29-1, the J call TRBJ2-2; D is perhaps TRBD1 (6 bases). V lost 7 bases to trimming and J lost 5 bases, with 14 bases between them. Germline CDR1 is SQVTM and CDR2 is ANQGSEA. This CDR3 is 13 amino acids long. This chain's CDR3 is CSAANRATGELFF. CDR3 DNA: TGCAGCGCCGCAAACAGGGCGACCGGGGAGCTGTTTTTT.

V gene TRBV5-6 combines with J gene TRBJ2-2; unclear D gene. The CDR3 totals 11 residues. From germline, CDR1 is SGHDT and CDR2 YYEEEE. Trimming left V 2 bases short and J 8 bases short, with 4 bases between. The CDR3 nucleotides are TGTGCCAGCAGCTTATCGGGGGAGCTGTTTTTT. Amino acid sequence: CASSLSGELFF.

This clone was counted between two and nine times. The chain uses TRBV19 and TRBJ1-5, with 7 positions matching TRBD1. Germline CDR1 reads LNHDA; CDR2 reads SQIVND (reference sequence). The CDR3 is made up of 15 amino acids. After removal of 0 bases from V and 15 bases from J, the junction contained 14 bases not matched to a gene. The CDR3 nucleotides read TGTGCCAGTAGTATAGACCCCTGGACAGGCAGCAAACCGCATTTT. Translated: CASSIDPWTGSKPHF.

Here the CDR3 reads CASSLILAGNPEQYF. The CDR3 coding sequence is TGTGCCAGCAGCTTAATCTTAGCGGGAAACCCCGAGCAGTACTTC. V usage is TRBV7-2 and J usage is TRBJ2-7; 8 bases line up with TRBD2. The CDR3 totals 15 residues. After removal of 2 bases from V and 6 bases from J, the junction contained 9 bases not matched to a gene. The germline CDR1 and CDR2 sequences are SGHTA and FQGNSA.

The V and J genes are TRBV9 and TRBJ2-1; D not resolved. Germline CDR1 SGDLS, CDR2 YYNGEE. Trimming removed 3 bases from V and 7 bases from J, with 5 bases in between. This CDR3 has 11 residues. The DNA of the CDR3 is TGTGCCAGCAGCGAACTGAATGAGCAGTTCTTC. Encoded protein: CASSELNEQFF.

The CDR3 loop is CAIKETGLSTDTQYF. DNA for the CDR3: TGTGCCATCAAAGAGACAGGTCTAAGCACAGATACGCAGTATTTT. The chain joins TRBV10-3 to TRBJ2-3; D is possibly TRBD1 (6 bases). The CDR3 covers 15 residues. V lost 7 bases to trimming and J lost 0 bases, with 14 bases between them. From germline, CDR1 is ENHRY and CDR2 SYGVKD.

The gene calls are TRBV13 and TRBJ2-7; D is possibly TRBD2 (5 bases). CDR1 is PRHDT, CDR2 FYEKMQ, per germline (reference sequence). V was trimmed by 5 bases and J by 7 bases, leaving 6 bases between them. This CDR3 contains 10 residues. The CDR3 bases are TGTGCCAGCAGCGGGAGTGAGCAGTACTTC. Translated, it gives CASSGSEQYF.

This chain connects TRBV9 to TRBJ1-5, with 7 bases that match TRBD1. The CDR3 loop spans 14 amino acids. V shed 3 bases, J shed 1 base, and the junction held 1 base outside the gene matches. CDR1 and CDR2 from the germline V gene are SGDLS and YYNGEE. The CDR3 spells CASSATGSNQPQHF. CDR3 coding DNA: TGTGCCAGCAGCGCGACAGGGAGCAATCAGCCCCAGCATTTT.

The table lists this clone with a count of one. The gene calls are TRBV27 and TRBJ1-6, with 9 positions matching TRBD1. V shed 5 bases, J shed 7 bases, and the junction held 9 bases outside the gene matches. The CDR3 is made up of 16 amino acids. Per germline, CDR1 MNHEY and CDR2 SMNVEV (reference sequence). The CDR3 sequence: CASSIRTGVGNSPLHF. For the CDR3, the DNA is TGTGCCAGCAGTATAAGGACAGGGGTGGGGAATTCACCCCTCCACTTT.

The chain carries TRBV11-2 and TRBJ1-1; D remains ambiguous. This CDR3 contains 13 residues. V lost 3 bases to trimming and J lost 3 bases, with 8 bases between them. CDR1 is SGHAT, CDR2 FQNNGV, per germline. As DNA, the CDR3 is TGTGCCAGCAGCTTGGGAGATGACACTGAAGCTTTCTTT. Protein: CASSLGDDTEAFF.

In nucleotides, the CDR3 is TGTGCCAGCAGCCTCCGACAGGGTTTACAGGAGACCCAGTACTTC. Protein sequence: CASSLRQGLQETQYF. This chain joins TRBV9 and TRBJ2-5, with TRBD1 identical over 7 bases. Germline V gene sequence: CDR1 SGDLS, CDR2 YYNGEE. V trimming: 4 bases; J trimming: 5 bases; junction bases outside the gene matches: 11. This CDR3 region has 15 residues.

The V call is TRBV5-1, the J call TRBJ2-1; D possibly corresponds to TRBD2 (5 bases). Germline V gives CDR1 SGHRS, CDR2 YFSETQ. This CDR3 has 16 amino acids. V was trimmed by 6 bases and J by 4 bases, leaving 20 bases between them. For the CDR3, the DNA is TGCGCCAGCACACTCCTCCCCCAGGACTCTTACAATGAGCAGTTCTTC. It encodes CASTLLPQDSYNEQFF.

This sequence joins TRBV5-1 and TRBJ2-3; D unclear. This CDR3 is built from 12 residues. Trimming cost V 0 bases and J 7 bases, with 6 bases left between them. Germline V gene lookup returns CDR1 SGHRS and CDR2 YFSETQ. CDR3 nucleotides: TGCGCCAGCAGCTTGGAGCACCATACGCAGTATTTT. Translation gives CASSLEHHTQYF.

The chain has TRBV19 and TRBJ2-1, with D maybe TRBD1 (5 bases). This CDR3 has 15 residues. Per germline, CDR1 LNHDA and CDR2 SQIVND (reference sequence). Deletions cut 3 bases from V and 2 bases from J, with 11 bases between. This CDR3 reads CASSIVGAAYNEQFF. CDR3 sequence (DNA): TGTGCCAGTAGTATTGTAGGGGCTGCCTACAATGAGCAGTTCTTC.

The CDR3 DNA reads as TGTGCCACCAGCAGAGATCAGCAGGGAAGGACAGGCCAAATAGCCAAAAACATTCAGTACTTC. Translation gives CATSRDQQGRTGQIAKNIQYF. This sequence joins TRBV15 and TRBJ2-4, with TRBD1 matching 7 bases. Germline V lookup: CDR1 LNHNV, CDR2 YYDKDF (reference sequence). This CDR3 is 21 amino acids long. The junction had 17 bases not matched to a gene; V was cut back by 0 bases and J by 0 bases.

This clone was seen more than once but under ten times. This CDR3 is CASSVGQGRGYTF. The CDR3 coding sequence is TGTGCCAGCAGTGTGGGACAGGGCCGTGGCTACACCTTC. The gene calls are TRBV28 and TRBJ1-2; 9 nucleotides line up with TRBD1. Losses at the gene ends were 5 bases for V and 7 bases for J; bases not matched to a gene: 5. Germline-derived CDR1 and CDR2 are MDHEN and SYDVKM. The CDR3 spans 13 residues.

This clone was picked up one time. V and J are TRBV27 and TRBJ1-1; D might be TRBD1 (6 bases). The CDR3 extends over 14 amino acids. Germline V gene lookup returns CDR1 MNHEY and CDR2 SMNVEV (reference sequence). Trimming removed 6 bases at V and 11 bases at J, with 22 bases between. The CDR3, as DNA: TGTGCCAGCAGCCAAGACAGGACCCGCGAGAGCGCTTTCTTT. Its protein product is CASSQDRTRESAFF.

The genes are TRBV7-9 and TRBJ1-1, with D possibly matching TRBD1 (6 bases). Looked up from germline, CDR1 is SEHNR and CDR2 is FQNEAQ (reference sequence). The V end lost 4 bases, the J end lost 6 bases, and 15 bases lay between the germline ends. CDR3 length equals 14 residues. The CDR3 sequence: CASSSLGGPPEAFF. The CDR3 coding sequence is TGTGCCAGCAGCTCATTAGGGGGACCCCCTGAAGCTTTCTTT. Using reference TRBV7-9 and TRBJ1-1 for the parts outside the CDR3, the full variable domain is DTGVSQNPRHKITKRGQNVTFRCDPISEHNRLYWYRQTLGQGPEFLTYFQNEAQLEKSRLLSDRFSAERPKGSFSTLEIQRTEQGDSAMYLCASSSLGGPPEAFFGQGTRLTVV.

The genes are TRBV7-9 and TRBJ2-5; D not certain. The length of the CDR3 is 13 residues. The germline CDR1 and CDR2 sequences are SEHNR and FQNEAQ (reference sequence). V shed 1 base and J shed 2 bases, with 5 bases lying between them. CDR3 DNA: TGTGCCAGCAGCTTAGTCCGGCAAGAGACCCAGTACTTC. As protein: CASSLVRQETQYF.

The chain combines TRBV11-2 with TRBJ2-7, with TRBD2 matching 8 bases. V trimming: 2 bases; J trimming: 0 bases; junction bases outside the gene matches: 3. CDR1 SGHAT and CDR2 FQNNGV come from the germline V gene. The CDR3 extends over 15 amino acids. The CDR3 spells CASSLLAGLSYEQYF. Here the CDR3 DNA reads TGTGCCAGCAGCTTACTAGCGGGCCTCTCCTACGAGCAGTACTTC.

This clone appeared a single time. The genes are TRBV18 and TRBJ2-3; 12 positions agree with TRBD2. Germline CDR1 and CDR2: KGHSH and LQKENI. CDR3 length equals 15 residues. V lost 3 bases to trimming and J lost 10 bases; unmatched junction nucleotides: 8. For the CDR3, the DNA is TGTGCCAGCTCACCGCCTAGCGGGGGGGGAATGCCGCAGTATTTT. Translated: CASSPPSGGGMPQYF.

The chain recombines TRBV10-3 with TRBJ2-5; 10 nucleotides align to TRBD1. CDR1 and CDR2 (germline): ENHRY, SYGVKD. The CDR3 is 14 residues long. V shed 5 bases and J 5 bases; nucleotides not matched to a gene: 5. The CDR3 coding sequence is TGTGCCATCAGTTCCCGGACAGGGGGGGAGACCCAGTACTTC. Translating it yields CAISSRTGGETQYF.

DNA for the CDR3: TGTGCCAGCAGGCGGCTTGACAGGGATTATGAAAAACTGTTTTTT. Translated: CASRRLDRDYEKLFF. J is TRBJ1-4 and V is TRBV6-5; TRBD1 matches at 7 bases. Trimming removed 6 bases from V and 6 bases from J; junction bases left unmatched: 10. The CDR3 has 15 amino acids. Per the germline V gene, CDR1 is MNHEY and CDR2 is SVGAGI.

The chain uses TRBV30 and TRBJ2-3; the D is unclear. Trimming left V 0 bases short and J 7 bases short, with 8 bases between. The CDR3 loop spans 12 amino acids. Germline V gene data show CDR1 as GTSNPN and CDR2 as SVGIG (reference sequence). Here the CDR3 DNA reads TGTGCCTGGAGTGTACTTAGTTATACGCAGTATTTT. It encodes CAWSVLSYTQYF.

The V call is TRBV4-2, the J call TRBJ2-1, with TRBD2 matching over 10 bases. Germline V CDR1 and CDR2: LGHNA, YNFKEQ. This CDR3 comprises 15 residues. V lost 0 bases, J lost 5 bases, and 1 base stayed unmatched. This CDR3 reads CASSQEGTSDNEQFF. The CDR3 region has the DNA TGTGCCAGCAGCCAAGAAGGGACTAGCGACAATGAGCAGTTCTTC.